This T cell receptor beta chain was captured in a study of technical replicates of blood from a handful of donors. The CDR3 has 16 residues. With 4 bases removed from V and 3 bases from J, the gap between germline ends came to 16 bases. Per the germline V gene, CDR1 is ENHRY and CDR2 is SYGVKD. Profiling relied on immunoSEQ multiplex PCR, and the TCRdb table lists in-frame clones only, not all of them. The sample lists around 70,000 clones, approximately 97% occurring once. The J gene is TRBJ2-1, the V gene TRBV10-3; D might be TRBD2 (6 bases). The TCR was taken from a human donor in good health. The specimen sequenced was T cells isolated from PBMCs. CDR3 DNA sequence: TGTGCCATCAGTGGTGACCATAGCGGAGGCTACAATGAGCAGTTCTTC. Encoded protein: CAISGDHSGGYNEQFF.